The clone carrying this T cell receptor (beta chain) came up a few times. Its antigen remains unknown. Each cDNA molecule carried a unique molecular identifier. MiXCR, run by TCRdb on the 5' RACE reads, gives a single entry per CDR3 protein. The sample includes more than 65,000 distinct CDR3 sequences, 3.5% to 6% seen only once; the top ten take approximately 3.7%. These data come from a study of early T cells in non-severe SARS-CoV-2 infection. Turning to the study itself: RNA in bulk from unsorted whole blood was sequenced, and chains were unpaired.

The length of the CDR3 is 13 residues. The V gene lost 7 bases and the J gene lost 2 bases, with 9 bases spanning the gap. In germline, CDR1 is MDHEN, CDR2 SYDVKM. Whole-study findings and limits: Anti-spike CD8 specificities were favored by VDJdb matching, whose results missed private and CD4 specificities.

The origin of this receptor is an adult who was a healthcare worker with PCR-confirmed SARS-CoV-2 infection or an uninfected control (not recorded which). The donor label of this sample is uncertain. This sequence joins TRBV28 and TRBJ1-3; D ambiguous. The sequences come from whole blood, collected at baseline. The CDR3: CASTVPTGNTIYF. The CDR3 DNA reads TGTGCCAGCACCGTCCCCACTGGAAACACCATATATTTT.